These 21 T cell receptor beta chains were all obtained from the same sample, sequenced in a study of OX40 agonist ivuxolimab in advanced cancers. Generated by immunoSEQ multiplex PCR, the TCRdb table keeps only in-frame clones and is missing some. The sample contains approximately 100,000 clones, approximately 85% of which appear only once. The sample was CD4+ or CD8+ T cells sorted from blood, taken in a trial of the OX40 agonist ivuxolimab. The receptors shown here come from an adult with an advanced solid tumor such as melanoma, head and neck, liver or kidney cancer.

The chain recombines TRBV9 with TRBJ1-6; a possible D gene is TRBD1 (5 bases). CDR3 length: 16 residues. Trimming shortened V by 0 bases and J by 0 bases, and 7 bases separated the two germline ends. The germline gives CDR1 SGDLS, CDR2 YYNGEE. CDR3 nucleotide sequence: TGTGCCAGCAGCGTAGATGGGGGCTCCTATAATTCACCCCTCCACTTT. Amino acid sequence: CASSVDGGSYNSPLHF.

This sequence joins TRBV19 and TRBJ2-3; tentatively, D is TRBD1 (5 bases). The CDR3 totals 12 residues. Trimming left V 5 bases short and J 5 bases short, with 8 bases between. The V gene's germline CDR1 is LNHDA and CDR2 SQIVND (reference sequence). The CDR3 region is CASSARGDTQYF. In DNA form, the CDR3 reads TGTGCCAGTAGTGCAAGGGGAGATACGCAGTATTTT.

This clone was recorded only once. This chain links TRBV5-1 with TRBJ2-1; unclear D gene. Germline CDR1 reads SGHRS; CDR2 reads YFSETQ. The V and J ends lost 0 bases and 5 bases respectively, with 6 bases between them. The CDR3 contains 13 residues. CDR3 nucleotides: TGCGCCAGCAGCTTGGGGGTCGACAATGAGCAGTTCTTC. This sequence encodes CASSLGVDNEQFF.

A word on this clone: This same CDR3 is encoded by further DNA sequences in the sample. The rearrangement joins TRBV6-5 to TRBJ2-7; no reliable D call. Trimming cost V 9 bases and J 4 bases, with 10 bases left between them. This CDR3 spans 11 amino acids. The V gene's germline CDR1 is MNHEY and CDR2 SVGAGI. The CDR3: CASSDGYEQYF. In nucleotides, the CDR3 is TGTGCCAGTTCAGACGGTTACGAGCAGTACTTC.

V usage is TRBV27 and J usage is TRBJ2-5; 7 bases fit TRBD2. Germline assignment: CDR1 MNHEY and CDR2 SMNVEV (reference sequence). With V trimmed by 6 bases and J by 4 bases, 11 bases remained unmatched. This CDR3 contains 15 residues. Here the CDR3 reads CASSRSTSDPETQYF. The CDR3 region has the DNA TGTGCCAGCAGCCGCAGTACTAGCGACCCAGAGACCCAGTACTTC.

This chain uses TRBV7-8 with TRBJ2-5; D is undetermined. With 1 base removed from V and 2 bases from J, the gap between germline ends came to 14 bases. Germline loops: CDR1 SGHVS, CDR2 FQNEAQ. The CDR3 has 16 amino acids. In nucleotides, the CDR3 is TGTGCCAGCAGCTTAGAGATTAGCAGCCAGCAAGAGACCCAGTACTTC. Its translation is CASSLEISSQQETQYF.

This clone was picked up many times. This chain links TRBV7-9 with TRBJ2-7; 10 bases align to TRBD1. The length of the CDR3 is 15 residues. J gave up 6 bases and V 1 base, and 6 bases lay outside the gene matches. Germline CDR1 SEHNR, CDR2 FQNEAQ (reference sequence). DNA for the CDR3: TGTGCCAGCAGCTTAGTTAGACAGGGGGCCGTCGAGCAGTACTTC. Its translation is CASSLVRQGAVEQYF.

On this clone itself: The CDR3 end shows no conserved phenylalanine or tryptophan, and so a read error is likely. The CDR3 DNA reads as TGTGCCAGCAGCTTAGAAAGGAGGGGCCCCTCGGTCTACACCCTC. Its translation is CASSLERRGPSVYTL. The chain joins TRBV7-8 to TRBJ1-2; a weak D match, TRBD1 (5 bases). The germline V gene encodes CDR1 SGHVS and CDR2 FQNEAQ. Trimming cost V 1 base and J 10 bases, with 19 bases left between them. The CDR3 has 15 residues.

This chain connects TRBV5-6 to TRBJ2-2; 8 nucleotides align to TRBD2. Losses at the gene ends were 0 bases for V and 7 bases for J; bases not matched to a gene: 5. Germline CDR1 SGHDT, CDR2 YYEEEE. The CDR3 spans 15 residues. The DNA of the CDR3 is TGTGCCAGCAGCTTGGCGGGAGGGGAAATCGGGGAGCTGTTTTTT. This translates into CASSLAGGEIGELFF.

This CDR3 is CASSSTGTVNYNEQFF. The CDR3 bases are TGTGCCAGCAGTTCTACCGGGACAGTAAACTACAATGAGCAGTTCTTC. The chain couples TRBV28 to TRBJ2-1; 7 bases match TRBD1. V shed 4 bases, J shed 3 bases, and the junction held 9 bases outside the gene matches. Germline lookup yields CDR1 MDHEN and CDR2 SYDVKM. CDR3 length: 16 amino acids.

The chain links TRBV7-3 to TRBJ2-1; weak D call: TRBD1 (6 bases). Germline loops: CDR1 SGHTA, CDR2 FQGTGA. The V end was cut by 3 bases, the J end by 9 bases, with 15 bases between. The CDR3 length is 14 residues. This chain's CDR3 is CASSLDSLYGEQFF. CDR3 nucleotides: TGTGCCAGCAGCTTGGACAGCTTGTATGGTGAGCAGTTCTTC.

This clone was picked up one time. J is TRBJ2-7 and V is TRBV5-1; D gene ambiguous. V lost 1 base and J 2 bases, leaving 25 bases between the germline ends. Germline V gene lookup returns CDR1 SGHRS and CDR2 YFSETQ. The CDR3 extends over 19 amino acids. Written as DNA, the CDR3 is TGCGCCAGCAGCTTGCGTCCGGCCAATCCCAGAGTCAGTCCCTACGAGCAGTACTTC. Translation: CASSLRPANPRVSPYEQYF.

The chain carries TRBV5-1 and TRBJ1-1; 9 positions agree with TRBD1. Germline V gene data show CDR1 as SGHRS and CDR2 as YFSETQ. This CDR3 has 15 residues. The trim removed 5 bases at V and 3 bases at J, leaving 8 bases unmatched. CDR3: CASSSGQGIYTEAFF. CDR3 coding DNA: TGCGCCAGCAGTTCCGGACAGGGGATTTACACTGAAGCTTTCTTT.

The V gene is TRBV30, the J gene TRBJ2-2, with 7 bases that match TRBD2. The CDR3 is 13 residues long. CDR1 and CDR2 (germline): GTSNPN, SVGIG (reference sequence). Unmatched junction bases numbered 6, after V lost 4 bases and J lost 7 bases. This CDR3 reads CAWTRLAGGELFF. The CDR3 region has the DNA TGTGCCTGGACGCGACTAGCCGGCGGGGAGCTGTTTTTT.

The chain combines TRBV6-1 with TRBJ2-3, with D tentatively TRBD2 (5 bases). CDR1 and CDR2 (germline): MNHNS, SASEGT. V dropped 3 bases and J dropped 6 bases, with 13 bases sitting between them. CDR3 length: 14 amino acids. CDR3 sequence reads: CASSDSTGMDTQYF. The CDR3 DNA reads as TGTGCCAGCAGTGACAGCACGGGGATGGATACGCAGTATTTT.

The chain couples TRBV23-1 to TRBJ2-7; tentative D call: TRBD2 (5 bases). TRBV23-1 is labeled an ORF, and its function is uncertain. The V end was cut by 11 bases, the J end by 6 bases, with 23 bases between. The CDR3 runs 14 residues. The chain's CDR3 is CAPRERTYDVEQYF. The CDR3 DNA follows: TGCGCCCCTCGGGAACGGACCTACGATGTCGAGCAGTACTTC.

This clone showed up just once. This chain links TRBV10-3 with TRBJ2-1; 12 bases fit TRBD2. The CDR3 spans 14 residues. The J segment lost 5 bases and the V segment lost 8 bases, leaving 4 bases of the junction unmatched. In germline, CDR1 is ENHRY, CDR2 SYGVKD. CDR3 nucleotide sequence: TGTGCCATCTCTCGGACTAGCGGGGACAATGAGCAGTTCTTC. It codes for CAISRTSGDNEQFF.

The V call is TRBV6-5, the J call TRBJ1-3; D uncertain. V lost 4 bases, J lost 0 bases, and 10 bases lay in between. Germline V gene sequence: CDR1 MNHEY, CDR2 SVGAGI. CDR3 length equals 15 residues. Written as DNA, the CDR3 is TGTGCCAGCAGTTTGACCGGACTCTCTGGAAACACCATATATTTT. It translates to CASSLTGLSGNTIYF.

The chain links TRBV7-2 to TRBJ2-5; D might be TRBD1 (5 bases). The J call is uncertain, as TRBJ2-7 better fits the DNA end. The CDR3 has 13 residues. Germline CDR1 reads SGHTA; CDR2 reads FQGNSA. CDR3 protein: CASSLAQGYEQYF. CDR3 sequence (DNA): TGTGCCAGCAGCTTAGCCCAGGGTTACGAGCAGTACTTC.

A single count supports this clone. V and J are TRBV11-2 and TRBJ2-7; D might be TRBD1 or TRBD2, each matching 5 bases. The ends were cut back, 8 bases at V and 6 bases at J, with 14 bases in the middle. CDR1 is SGHAT, CDR2 FQNNGV, per germline. The CDR3 has 12 amino acids. DNA for the CDR3: TGTGCCAGCGGCTGGGGCGGGTCCGAGCAGTACTTC. This gives the protein CASGWGGSEQYF.

The rearrangement links TRBV13 to TRBJ2-5; TRBD2 agrees at 10 bases. This CDR3 is built from 15 residues. V was pared by 5 bases and J by 5 bases, with 8 bases of the junction left unmatched. Germline V gene lookup returns CDR1 PRHDT and CDR2 FYEKMQ (reference sequence). The CDR3 sequence: CASSPSGSGIETQYF. CDR3 sequence (DNA): TGTGCCAGCAGCCCTAGCGGGAGTGGGATCGAGACCCAGTACTTC.